What follows describes a single T cell receptor (beta chain). What it binds is unknown. Blood CD4+ CD25-low CD127-high conventional T cells supplied the genomic DNA template. Produced via immunoSEQ multiplex PCR; TCRdb's table is partial and in-frame only. The table shows about 30,000 clones, with approximately 96% occurring only once. The sample originates from a study of regulatory and conventional T cells in RAG deficiency. Findings of the study overall: These Omenn syndrome Treg sorts may hold peripherally activated cells instead. Treg unique TCR beta sequences were approximately 100-fold fewer in Omenn syndrome and CID/AS patients than controls.

V was shortened by 7 bases and J by 1 base, with 15 bases between the two germline ends. The germline gives CDR1 MNHEY, CDR2 SVGAGI. This CDR3 region has 15 residues. The same data also contributed to another study, on regulatory T cells. That paper adds: The PCR used 52 TRBV and 13 TRBJ primers. Skewed V and J usage and few unique V-J pairs marked patient repertoires, most in Tregs.

The origin of this receptor is a human donor in good health. Sequenced sample: CD25- CD4+ T cells sorted from blood. The chain combines TRBV6-5 with TRBJ2-3; D possibly corresponds to TRBD2 (6 bases). The CDR3 coding sequence is TGTGCCAGCAATCTAGCGAGAGCCGGCACAGATACGCAGTATTTT. Protein: CASNLARAGTDTQYF.